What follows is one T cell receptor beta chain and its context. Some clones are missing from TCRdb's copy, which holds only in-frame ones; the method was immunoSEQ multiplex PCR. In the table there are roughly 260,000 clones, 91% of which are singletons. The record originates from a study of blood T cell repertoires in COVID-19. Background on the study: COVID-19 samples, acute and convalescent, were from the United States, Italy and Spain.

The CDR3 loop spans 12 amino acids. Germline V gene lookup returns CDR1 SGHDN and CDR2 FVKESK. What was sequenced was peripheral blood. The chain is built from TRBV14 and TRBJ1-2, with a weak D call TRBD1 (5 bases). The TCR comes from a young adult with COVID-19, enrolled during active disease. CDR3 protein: CGSRGWVNGYTF. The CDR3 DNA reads TGTGGGAGTCGGGGGTGGGTGAATGGCTACACCTTC.